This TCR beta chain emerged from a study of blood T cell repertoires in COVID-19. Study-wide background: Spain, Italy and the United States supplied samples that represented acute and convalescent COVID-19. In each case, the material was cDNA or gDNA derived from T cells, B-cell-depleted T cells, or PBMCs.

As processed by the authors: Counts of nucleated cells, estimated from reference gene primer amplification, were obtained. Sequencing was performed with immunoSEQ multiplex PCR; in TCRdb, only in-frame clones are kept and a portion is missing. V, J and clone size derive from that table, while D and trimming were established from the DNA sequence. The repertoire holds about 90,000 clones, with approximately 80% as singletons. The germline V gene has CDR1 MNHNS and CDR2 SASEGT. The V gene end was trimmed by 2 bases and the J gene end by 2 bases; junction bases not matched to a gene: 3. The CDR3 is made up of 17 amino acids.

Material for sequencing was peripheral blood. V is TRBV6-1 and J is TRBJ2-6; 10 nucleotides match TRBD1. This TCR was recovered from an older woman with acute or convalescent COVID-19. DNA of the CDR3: TGTGCCAGCAGTGAAAGACAGGGGGCAGCTGGGGCCAACGTCCTGACTTTC. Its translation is CASSERQGAAGANVLTF.